This T cell receptor (beta chain) originates from a study of blood T cell repertoires in COVID-19. Study details: The samples span acute and convalescent COVID-19 from the United States, Italy and Spain.

This CDR3 region has 14 residues. Germline assignment: CDR1 LGHNA and CDR2 YSLEER. The V and J ends lost 4 bases and 9 bases, in that order; junction bases with no gene match: 7. In the authors' methods: Researchers report that nucleated cell counts were estimated from reference gene primer amplification. This table comes from immunoSEQ multiplex PCR, and its TCRdb copy is limited to in-frame clones, with some not included. Clonal size and the V and J genes are those of that table, whereas D and trimming came from the DNA. The profile shows 200,000 or so clones, over 75% of them singletons. Study members were between roughly 18 and 89 years old and lived in some 26 US regions. Assignments of participants to cohorts depended upon their own reported clinical history.

The rearrangement uses TRBV4-3 and TRBJ2-1, with 9 positions matching TRBD2. The TCR was taken from a man aged 25-45 years in a cohort exposed to, infected with or recovered from COVID-19 (not recorded which). The specimen was PBMCs or T cells enriched from blood (not recorded which). The CDR3 is CASSPGLAFSEQFF. CDR3 DNA: TGCGCCAGCAGCCCGGGACTAGCATTCAGTGAGCAGTTCTTC.